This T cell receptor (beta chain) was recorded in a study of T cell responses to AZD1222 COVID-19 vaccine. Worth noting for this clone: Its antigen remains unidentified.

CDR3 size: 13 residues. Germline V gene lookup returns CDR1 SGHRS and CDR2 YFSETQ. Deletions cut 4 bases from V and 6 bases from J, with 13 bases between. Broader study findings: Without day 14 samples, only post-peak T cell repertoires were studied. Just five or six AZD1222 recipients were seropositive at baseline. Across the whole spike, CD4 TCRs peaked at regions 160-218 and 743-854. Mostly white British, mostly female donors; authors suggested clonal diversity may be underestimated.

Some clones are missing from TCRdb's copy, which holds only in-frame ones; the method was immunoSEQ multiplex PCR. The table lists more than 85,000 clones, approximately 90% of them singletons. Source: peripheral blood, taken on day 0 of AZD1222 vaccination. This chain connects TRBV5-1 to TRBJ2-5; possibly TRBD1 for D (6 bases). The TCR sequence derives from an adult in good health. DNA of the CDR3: TGCGCCAGCAGCCCTCGGCAGGGGCAGACCCAGTACTTC. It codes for CASSPRQGQTQYF.